This T cell receptor beta chain emerged from a study of T cells in Graves' hyperthyroidism and ophthalmopathy. This clonotype was recorded at least ten times. The TCR beta CDR3 regions underwent amplification using RNA transcripts as the source. HTBI primers were the set used in a first-round RT-PCR of the TCR CDR3. TCRdb re-called the multiplex PCR reads with MiXCR, one entry per CDR3 protein. The sample shows 300,000 to 450,000 distinct CDR3 sequences, approximately 18% of them seen only once. Per germline, CDR1 KGHSH and CDR2 LQKENI. Trimming left V 3 bases short and J 7 bases short, with 10 bases between. The CDR3 consists of 13 residues.

This sequence joins TRBV18 and TRBJ2-1, with no clear D. The sequenced material came from blood. The sequence was collected from a man younger than 35 with Graves' ophthalmopathy. The CDR3 DNA is TGTGCCAGCTCACCTCGGCTGGGGAATGAGCAGTTCTTC. It translates to CASSPRLGNEQFF.